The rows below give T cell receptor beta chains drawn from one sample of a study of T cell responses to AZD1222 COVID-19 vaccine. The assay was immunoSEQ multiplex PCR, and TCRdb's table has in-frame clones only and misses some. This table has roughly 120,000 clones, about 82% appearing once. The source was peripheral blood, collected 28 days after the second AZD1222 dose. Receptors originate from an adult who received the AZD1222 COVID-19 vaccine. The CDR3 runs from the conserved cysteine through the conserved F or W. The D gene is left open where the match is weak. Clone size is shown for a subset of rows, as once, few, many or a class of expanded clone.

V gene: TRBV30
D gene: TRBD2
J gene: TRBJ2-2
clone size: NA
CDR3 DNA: TGTGCCTGGGCGGGGGGCGGTGGCGGGGAGCTGTTTTTT
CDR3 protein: CAWAGGGGGELFF

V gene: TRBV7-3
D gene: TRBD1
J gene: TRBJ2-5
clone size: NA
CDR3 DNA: TGTGCCAGCAGCTCTTCCCCCGAGACAGGGGTAGAGACCCAGTACTTC
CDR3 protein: CASSSSPETGVETQYF

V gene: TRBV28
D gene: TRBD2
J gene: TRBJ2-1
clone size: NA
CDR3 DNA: TGTGCCAGCAGTGATGGACTAGCGGGAAGCTATATGGGCGATGAGCAGTTCTTC
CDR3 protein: CASSDGLAGSYMGDEQFF

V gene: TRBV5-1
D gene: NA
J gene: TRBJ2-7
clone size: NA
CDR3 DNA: TGCGCCAGCAGCGGCTCCTACGAGCAGTACTTC
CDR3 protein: CASSGSYEQYF

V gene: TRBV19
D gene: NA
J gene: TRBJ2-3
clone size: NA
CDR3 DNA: TGTGCCAGTAGTATAAGCGCGGAGGGATTCACAGATACGCAGTATTTT
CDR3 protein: CASSISAEGFTDTQYF

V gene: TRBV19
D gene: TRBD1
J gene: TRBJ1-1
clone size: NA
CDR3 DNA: TGTGCCACCTCGGACAGGCAGAACACTGAAGCTTTCTTT
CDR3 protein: CATSDRQNTEAFF

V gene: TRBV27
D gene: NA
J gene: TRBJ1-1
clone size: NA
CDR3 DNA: TGTGCCAGCAGTTCGATCCCGGGGAACACTGAAGCTTTCTTT
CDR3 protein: CASSSIPGNTEAFF

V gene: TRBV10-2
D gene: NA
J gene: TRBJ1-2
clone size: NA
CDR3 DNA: TGCGCCAGCAGTGACGCAGGGCGCTCCCATGGCTACACCTTC
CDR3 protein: CASSDAGRSHGYTF

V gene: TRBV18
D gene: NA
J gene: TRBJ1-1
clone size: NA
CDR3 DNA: TGTGCCAGCTCACCAAACCTTACATCTCGTTGGGCTCTAGGCACTGAAGCTTTCTTT
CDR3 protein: CASSPNLTSRWALGTEAFF

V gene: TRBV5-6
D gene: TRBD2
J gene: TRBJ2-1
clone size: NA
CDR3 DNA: TGTGCCAGCAGCTTGGAGCGGGAGGTAAAGGGGTTAGAATACAATGAGCAGTTCTTC
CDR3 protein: CASSLEREVKGLEYNEQFF

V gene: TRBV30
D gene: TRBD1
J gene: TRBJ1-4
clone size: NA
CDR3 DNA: TGTGCCTGGACCCCACACCTCAGGGGGCGGACTAATGAAAAACTGTTTTTT
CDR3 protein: CAWTPHLRGRTNEKLFF

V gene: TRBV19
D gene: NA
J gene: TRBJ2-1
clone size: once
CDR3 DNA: TGTGCCAGTAAAATGGACGGTGGCAATGAGCAGTTCTTC
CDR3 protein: CASKMDGGNEQFF

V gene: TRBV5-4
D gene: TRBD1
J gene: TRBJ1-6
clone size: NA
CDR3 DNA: TGTGCCAGCAGCTCTCCCGGGACAGGGTTACTAGGTGGTTCACCCCTCCACTTT
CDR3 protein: CASSSPGTGLLGGSPLHF

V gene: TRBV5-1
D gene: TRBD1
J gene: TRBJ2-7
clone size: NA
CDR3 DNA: TGCGCCAGCAGCAACGGGGACAGATCCTACGAGCAGTACTTC
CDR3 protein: CASSNGDRSYEQYF

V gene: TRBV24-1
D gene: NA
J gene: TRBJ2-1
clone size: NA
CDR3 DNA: TGTGCCACAACGGGGCGGGGCGGGAATGAGCAGTTCTTC
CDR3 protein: CATTGRGGNEQFF

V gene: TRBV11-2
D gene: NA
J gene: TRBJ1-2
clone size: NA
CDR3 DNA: TGTGCCAGCAGCTTAGGAGGACAGTATGGCTACACCTTC
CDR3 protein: CASSLGGQYGYTF

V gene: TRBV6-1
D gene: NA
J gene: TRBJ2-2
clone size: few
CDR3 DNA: TGTGCCAGCAGTGAAGCAAGGAGCTCGAACACCGGGGAGCTGTTTTTT
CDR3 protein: CASSEARSSNTGELFF

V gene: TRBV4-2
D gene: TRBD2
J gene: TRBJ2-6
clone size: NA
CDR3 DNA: TGTGCCAGCAGCCAAGTATCTATCCTAGCGGGAGGGTCTGGGGCCAACGTCCTGACTTTC
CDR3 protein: CASSQVSILAGGSGANVLTF

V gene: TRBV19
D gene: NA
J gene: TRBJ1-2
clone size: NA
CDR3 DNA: TGTGCCAGTACGTATGACGGTGTCTATGGCTACACCTTC
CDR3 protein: CASTYDGVYGYTF

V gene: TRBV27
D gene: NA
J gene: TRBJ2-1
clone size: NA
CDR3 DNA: TGTGCCAGCAGTTCCCGGGACTCCTCCTACAATGAGCAGTTCTTC
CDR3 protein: CASSSRDSSYNEQFF

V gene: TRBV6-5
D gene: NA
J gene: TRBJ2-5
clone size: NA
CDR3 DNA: TGTGCCAGCAGTTACCTAGGACAAGAGACCCAGTACTTC
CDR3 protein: CASSYLGQETQYF

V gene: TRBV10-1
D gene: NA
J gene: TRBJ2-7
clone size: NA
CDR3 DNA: TGCGCCAGCAGTATGGGGTACGAGGAGCAGTACTTC
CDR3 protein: CASSMGYEEQYF

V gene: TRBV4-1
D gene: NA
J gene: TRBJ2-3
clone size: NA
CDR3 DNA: TGCGCCAGCAGCCCCCAACCCTATACAGATACGCAGTATTTT
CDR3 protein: CASSPQPYTDTQYF

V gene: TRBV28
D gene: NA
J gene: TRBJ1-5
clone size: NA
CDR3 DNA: TGTGCCAGCAGTTTCCCTAGGAACTCACGGTCCCAGCATTTT
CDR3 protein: CASSFPRNSRSQHF

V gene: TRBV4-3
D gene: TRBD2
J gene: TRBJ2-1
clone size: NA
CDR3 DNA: TGCGCCAGCAGCCGTAGCGTGGGGGGTAGCGGGCGCTCCTACAATGAGCAGTTCTTC
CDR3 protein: CASSRSVGGSGRSYNEQFF

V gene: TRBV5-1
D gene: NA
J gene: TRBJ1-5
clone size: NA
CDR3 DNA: TGCGCCAGCAGCCTTTGGGGAGGGTTTGATCAGCCCCAGCATTTT
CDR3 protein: CASSLWGGFDQPQHF

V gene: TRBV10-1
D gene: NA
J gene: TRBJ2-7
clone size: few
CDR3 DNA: TGCGCCAGCATTCGGGGGCCTGGCGAGCAGTACTTC
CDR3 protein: CASIRGPGEQYF

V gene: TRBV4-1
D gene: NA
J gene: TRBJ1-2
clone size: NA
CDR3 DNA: TGCGCCAGCAGCCCCCTACCCTTCCGGGTTACGAGGCTTAGTGGCTACACCTTC
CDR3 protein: CASSPLPFRVTRLSGYTF

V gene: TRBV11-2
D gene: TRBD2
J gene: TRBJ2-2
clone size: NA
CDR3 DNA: TGTGCCAGCAGCTTATTGTATGTAGCGGGAGTGAACACCGGGGAGCTGTTTTTT
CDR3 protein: CASSLLYVAGVNTGELFF

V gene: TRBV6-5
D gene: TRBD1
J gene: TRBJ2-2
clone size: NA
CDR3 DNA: TGTGCCAGCAGTTACGAACAGGGGGCCTCGGCCGGGGAGCTGTTTTTT
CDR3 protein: CASSYEQGASAGELFF

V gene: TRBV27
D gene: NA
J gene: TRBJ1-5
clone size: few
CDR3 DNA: TGTGCCAGCAGTTTGTGGGGGGCGAGTAGCAATCAGCCCCAGCATTTT
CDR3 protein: CASSLWGASSNQPQHF

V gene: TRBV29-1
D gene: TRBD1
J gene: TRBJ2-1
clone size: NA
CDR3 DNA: TGCAGCGTGAGGAAACCGGGACAGGGTATCAATGAGCAGTTCTTC
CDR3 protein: CSVRKPGQGINEQFF

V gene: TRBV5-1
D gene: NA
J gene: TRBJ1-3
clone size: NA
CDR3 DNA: TGCGCCAGCAGCCCCCTCGAGCGACAGTACTCTGGAAACACCATATATTTT
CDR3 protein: CASSPLERQYSGNTIYF

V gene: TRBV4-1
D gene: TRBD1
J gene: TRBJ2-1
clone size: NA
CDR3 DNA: TGCGCCAGCAGCCAGGGACAGGGAGGCAATGAGCAGTTCTTC
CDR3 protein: CASSQGQGGNEQFF

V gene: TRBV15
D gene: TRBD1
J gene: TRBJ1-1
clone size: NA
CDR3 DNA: TGTGCCACCAGCAGAGGGGGACAGGGGGGCACTGAAGCTTTCTTT
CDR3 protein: CATSRGGQGGTEAFF

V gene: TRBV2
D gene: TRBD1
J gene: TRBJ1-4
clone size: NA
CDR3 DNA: TGTGCCAGCAGAGGGACAGGGGGTGAAAAACTGTTTTTT
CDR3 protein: CASRGTGGEKLFF

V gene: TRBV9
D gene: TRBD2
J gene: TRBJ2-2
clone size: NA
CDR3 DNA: TGTGCCAGCAGCGTAGGAGTTAGCGGGGGGGCCGTCACCGGGGAGCTGTTTTTT
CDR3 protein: CASSVGVSGGAVTGELFF

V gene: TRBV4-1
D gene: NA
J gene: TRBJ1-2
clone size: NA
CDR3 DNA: TGCGCCAGCAGCCAAGATCCAACGACCTATGGCTACACCTTC
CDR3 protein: CASSQDPTTYGYTF

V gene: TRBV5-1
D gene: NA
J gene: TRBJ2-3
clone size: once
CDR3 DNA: TGCGCCAGCAGCCCGCCTAGCAGTAGCACAGATACGCAGTATTTT
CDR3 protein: CASSPPSSSTDTQYF

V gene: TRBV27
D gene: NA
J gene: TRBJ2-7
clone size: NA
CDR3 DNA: TGTGCCAGCAGTACAGCGGACAGACCTACCTTCTACGAGCAGTACTTC
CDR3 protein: CASSTADRPTFYEQYF

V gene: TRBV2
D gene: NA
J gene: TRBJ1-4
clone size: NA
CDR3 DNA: TGTGCCAGCGCAAGGTTGGGGCTGAGAAAACTGTTTTTT
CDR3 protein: CASARLGLRKLFF

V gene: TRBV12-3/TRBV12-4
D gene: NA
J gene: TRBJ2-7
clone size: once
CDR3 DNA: TGTGCCAGCACCAGGACGGCTTACGAGCAGTACTTC
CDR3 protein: CASTRTAYEQYF

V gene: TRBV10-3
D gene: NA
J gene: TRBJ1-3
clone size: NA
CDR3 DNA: TGTGCCATCAGTGAGTCTCCCAGGGAAAACACCATATATTTT
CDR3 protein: CAISESPRENTIYF

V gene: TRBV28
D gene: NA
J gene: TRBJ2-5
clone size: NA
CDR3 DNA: TGTGCCAGCAGTTTCCAAGAGACCCAGTACTTC
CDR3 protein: CASSFQETQYF